This TCR beta chain was obtained from a study of T cells in Graves' hyperthyroidism and ophthalmopathy. What was amplified from RNA transcripts were TCR beta CDR3 regions. Carried out on the TCR CDR3, a first-round RT-PCR used the HTBI primer set. TCRdb analysed the multiplex PCR reads with MiXCR anew, one entry per CDR3 protein. This sample yields roughly 500,000 distinct CDR3 sequences, of which 46% are seen a single time; roughly 45% belongs to the top ten. Patients showing uncontrolled infection, other autoimmune disease, pregnancy or lactation were ineligible. The study based diagnoses on clinical symptoms, serum thyroxine and TRAb, thyroid ultrasound and orbital computed tomography. General study results and limits: Ophthalmopathy cases were set apart from stable hyperthyroidism by a 13 V-J model. The model identified upcoming ophthalmopathy a median 6.5 months ahead of onset.

Ten or more counts support this clonotype. Its target is not known. Trimming took off 0 bases at V and 3 bases at J, with 12 bases between the two ends. This CDR3 contains 14 residues. Germline CDR1 and CDR2: DFQATT and SNEGSKA (reference sequence). This sequence was found in an adult woman with Graves' disease, either hyperthyroidism or ophthalmopathy (not recorded which). The rearrangement links TRBV20-1 to TRBJ2-7; no firm D call. The sequenced material came from peripheral blood or thyroid tissue (not recorded which). CDR3 DNA: TGCAGTGCTAGAGATGGTGTAAGGAGCTACGAGCAGTACTTC. Protein sequence: CSARDGVRSYEQYF.